This paragraph reports one T cell receptor beta chain. The record originates from a study of blood T cell repertoires in COVID-19. Study at large: The United States, Italy and Spain supplied acute and convalescent COVID-19 samples. The cDNA or gDNA used as material had been derived from T cells, B-cell-depleted T cells, or PBMCs.

In the authors' workflow: Estimation of nucleated cell counts relied on the amplification of reference gene primers. Only in-frame clones appear in the TCRdb table, and some are missing; sequencing was by immunoSEQ multiplex PCR. V, J and clone size were drawn from that table, and D and trimming were deduced from the DNA. The sample has under 350,000 clones; roughly 85% are singletons. This CDR3 is built from 15 residues. Germline values: CDR1 SGHAT, CDR2 FQNNGV. V was trimmed by 4 bases and J by 3 bases, leaving 14 bases between them. This chain links TRBV11-2 with TRBJ2-3; weak D call: TRBD2 (6 bases). The sequenced sample consisted of peripheral blood. The TCR comes from a woman in her sixties or seventies with acute or convalescent COVID-19. The chain's CDR3 is CASSSRIGGTDTQYF. The DNA of the CDR3 is TGTGCCAGCAGCTCTAGGATCGGGGGTACAGATACGCAGTATTTT. Complete variable domain (other parts from reference TRBV11-2 and TRBJ2-3): EAGVAQSPRYKIIEKRQSVAFWCNPISGHATLYWYQQILGQGPKLLIQFQNNGVVDDSQLPKDRFSAERLKGVDSTLKIQPAKLEDSAVYLCASSSRIGGTDTQYFGPGTRLTVL.